A single sample is the source of the 15 T cell receptor beta chains below, sequenced in a study of cytotoxic CD8 clonotypes in ibrutinib-treated CLL. TCRdb's table, derived via immunoSEQ multiplex PCR, lists solely in-frame clones and lacks some. The repertoire holds 57,000 or so clones, with approximately 50% as singletons. The sample consisted of PBMCs, taken at disease progression, from a patient treated with ibrutinib. The receptors shown here come from a human donor with chronic lymphocytic leukemia.

In its sample, this clone was seen once. The V and J genes are TRBV18 and TRBJ2-7, with D tentatively TRBD2 (7 bases). Germline-derived CDR1 and CDR2 are KGHSH and LQKENI. This CDR3 has 14 residues. The ends were cut back, 5 bases at V and 4 bases at J, with 15 bases in the middle. This CDR3 is CASSRGGQVYEQYF. The CDR3 coding sequence is TGTGCCAGCTCAAGGGGGGGCCAGGTATACGAGCAGTACTTC. Based on the CDR3 plus reference TRBV18 and TRBJ2-7, the full variable domain is NAGVMQNPRHLVRRRGQEARLRCSPMKGHSHVYWYRQLPEEGLKFMVYLQKENIIDESGMPKERFSAEFPKEGPSILRIQQVVRGDSAAYFCASSRGGQVYEQYFGPGTRLTVT.

The chain uses TRBV29-1 and TRBJ1-2; 8 bases are a match to TRBD1. J lost 3 bases, V lost 6 bases, and 9 bases had no gene match. Per the germline V gene, CDR1 is SQVTM and CDR2 is ANQGSEA. The CDR3 contains 14 residues. CDR3 sequence: CSVPFPGQDYGYTF. The CDR3 coding sequence is TGCAGCGTGCCCTTCCCGGGACAGGACTATGGCTACACCTTC.

The chain links TRBV16 to TRBJ2-3; 8 bases map to TRBD2. The CDR3 is made up of 16 amino acids. The germline V gene has CDR1 KGHSY and CDR2 FQNENV. V dropped 4 bases and J dropped 2; count of bases not matched to a gene: 8. The CDR3 spells CASSRKAGAYTDTQYF. CDR3 DNA: TGTGCCAGCAGCCGCAAAGCGGGGGCCTACACAGATACGCAGTATTTT. Full variable domain (remainder filled in from reference TRBV16 and TRBJ2-3): GEEVAQTPKHLVRGEGQKAKLYCAPIKGHSYVFWYQQVLKNEFKFLISFQNENVFDETGMPKERFSAKCLPNSPCSLEIQATKLEDSAVYFCASSRKAGAYTDTQYFGPGTRLTVL.

The CDR3 is CATSSGAAATQYF. Here the CDR3 DNA reads TGTGCCACTTCCTCGGGGGCCGCGGCTACGCAGTATTTT. The gene calls are TRBV19 and TRBJ2-3; D tentatively fits TRBD1 or TRBD2 (6 bases each). Trimming took off 10 bases at V and 8 bases at J, with 19 bases between the two ends. The length of the CDR3 is 13 residues. CDR1 and CDR2 (germline): LNHDA, SQIVND (reference sequence).

The CDR3 here is CASSLGPGDSYEQYF. The CDR3, as DNA: TGTGCCAGCAGCTTAGGGCCGGGGGACTCCTACGAGCAGTACTTC. The chain has TRBV7-2 and TRBJ2-7, with D possibly matching TRBD2 (6 bases). Germline loops: CDR1 SGHTA, CDR2 FQGNSA. V lost 1 base, J lost 0 bases, and 10 bases lay in between. The length of the CDR3 is 15 residues. Based on the CDR3 plus reference TRBV7-2 and TRBJ2-7, the full variable domain is GAGVSQSPSNKVTEKGKDVELRCDPISGHTALYWYRQSLGQGLEFLIYFQGNSAPDKSGLPSDRFSAERTGGSVSTLTIQRTQQEDSAVYLCASSLGPGDSYEQYFGPGTRLTVT.

This clone was counted once. The chain joins TRBV6-1 to TRBJ2-7; D perhaps matches TRBD2 (5 bases). The germline CDR1 and CDR2 sequences are MNHNS and SASEGT. V dropped 2 bases and J dropped 4 bases, with 12 bases sitting between them. The CDR3 loop spans 14 amino acids. CDR3 residues: CASSEPGLLYEQYF. DNA of the CDR3: TGTGCCAGCAGTGAACCCGGACTCTTGTACGAGCAGTACTTC.

By its share, this clone is medium-sized. The rearrangement links TRBV27 to TRBJ1-1, with 9 bases matching TRBD1. The CDR3 loop spans 14 amino acids. V lost 5 bases and J lost 1; bases outside the gene matches: 2. CDR1 is MNHEY, CDR2 SMNVEV, per germline (reference sequence). CDR3 loop: CASSEQGANTEAFF. The CDR3 nucleotides read TGTGCCAGCAGTGAACAGGGGGCGAACACTGAAGCTTTCTTT.

V is TRBV4-3 and J is TRBJ2-3; D perhaps matches TRBD2 (5 bases). This CDR3 comprises 15 residues. The germline V gene encodes CDR1 LGHNA and CDR2 YSLEER. V shed 0 bases and J shed 4 bases, with 11 bases lying between them. The CDR3 DNA is TGCGCCAGCAGCCAAGATCCGGGGTTTTCAGATACGCAGTATTTT. This translates into CASSQDPGFSDTQYF.

V and J are TRBV6-5 and TRBJ2-7, with D perhaps matching TRBD1 (6 bases). The length of the CDR3 is 14 residues. Germline lookup yields CDR1 MNHEY and CDR2 SVGAGI. V dropped 4 bases and J dropped 2 bases, with 12 bases sitting between them. CDR3 DNA sequence: TGTGCCAGCAGTTTGGACAGTCTTACCTACGAGCAGTACTTC. This encodes CASSLDSLTYEQYF.

The chain employs TRBV9 and TRBJ1-5; D possibly corresponds to TRBD1 (5 bases). The CDR3 runs to 16 residues. Trimming stripped 6 bases from V and 6 bases from J, with 22 bases between. Germline CDR1 is SGDLS and CDR2 is YYNGEE. CDR3 protein: CASTPPGQARGQPQHF. CDR3 nucleotides: TGTGCCAGCACCCCCCCAGGGCAGGCTAGGGGTCAGCCCCAGCATTTT.

This clone has only a few counts. The chain couples TRBV5-6 to TRBJ1-2; a weak D match, TRBD1 (6 bases). Germline CDR1 and CDR2: SGHDT and YYEEEE. The CDR3 is 14 amino acids. Trimming cost V 1 base and J 7 bases, with 14 bases left between them. The CDR3 coding sequence is TGTGCCAGCAGCTTGAGCGTGGGGGCAGGTGGCTACACCTTC. This translates into CASSLSVGAGGYTF.

This clone was detected a few times. This rearrangement joins TRBV4-2 to TRBJ2-1; 12 bases align to TRBD2. The CDR3 spans 16 residues. The V and J ends lost 0 bases and 7 bases, in that order; junction bases with no gene match: 4. Germline loops: CDR1 LGHNA, CDR2 YNFKEQ. The CDR3 nucleotides are TGTGCCAGCAGCCAAGAAGGGACTAGCGGGTTTAATGAGCAGTTCTTC. This gives the protein CASSQEGTSGFNEQFF.

The chain couples TRBV9 to TRBJ2-1; D gene unclear. The CDR3 loop spans 12 amino acids. Germline CDR1 reads SGDLS; CDR2 reads YYNGEE. V gave up 2 bases and J gave up 8 bases, with 8 bases separating them. The CDR3 bases are TGTGCCAGCAGCGTCAGTAGAGATGAGCAGTTCTTC. Translating gives CASSVSRDEQFF.

This sequence joins TRBV18 and TRBJ2-3; 9 bases are a match to TRBD2. Germline V gives CDR1 KGHSH, CDR2 LQKENI. This CDR3 has 15 residues. V lost 4 bases and J lost 5; bases outside the gene matches: 7. In nucleotides, the CDR3 is TGTGCCAGCTCACGGTCTAGCGGGGTTTTAGATACGCAGTATTTT. Its translation is CASSRSSGVLDTQYF.

The chain is built from TRBV30 and TRBJ2-7; 9 nucleotides agree with TRBD1. The germline gives CDR1 GTSNPN, CDR2 SVGIG (reference sequence). Trimming took 4 bases from V and 7 from J; bases not matched to a gene: 5. This CDR3 has 12 residues. CDR3: CAWTTGGGEQYF. The CDR3 DNA is TGTGCCTGGACGACAGGGGGAGGGGAGCAGTACTTC.